This TCR beta chain stems from a study of technical replicates of blood from several donors (dated by TCRdb to between 2016 and 2019). To prepare the library, the immunoSEQ multiplex PCR assay was applied. The table comes from immuneACCESS by way of TCRdb, which keeps in-frame sequences with V and J called. Part of the clones is missing from these tables; in studies checked, under half for an unresolved V gene and the rest for unknown reasons. In this sample the table shows about 74,000 clones, around 95% of which occur a single time. About 0.27% of the sample comes from the top ten. Sequences LNHDA (CDR1) and SQIVND (CDR2) are obtained from the germline V gene (reference sequence). Here V drops 10 bases and J drops 8 bases, and the junction holds 11 bases not matched to any gene. Inclusive of the bounding cysteine and phenylalanine, the CDR3 is 15 residues long. CDR3 DNA only is kept here, 45 bases in frame from base 1.

For this clone: No cognate antigen has been identified for it. Base-call qualities are not available, and no considerably larger clone is one nucleotide away.

The material sequenced was T cells isolated from PBMCs. This chain is built from TRBV19 and TRBJ2-1; TRBD2 agrees with 13 junctional bases. This TCR was recovered from a human donor in good health. The nucleotide sequence reads TGTGCCACCACTAGGACTAGCGGGAGCTCTTATGAGCAGTTCTTC. The encoded protein is CATTRTSGSSYEQFF.